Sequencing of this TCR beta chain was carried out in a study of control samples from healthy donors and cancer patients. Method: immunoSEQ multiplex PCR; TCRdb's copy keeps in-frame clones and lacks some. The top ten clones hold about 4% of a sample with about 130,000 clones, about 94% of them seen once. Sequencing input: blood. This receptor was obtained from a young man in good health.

The CDR3 reads CASSLSGASGYTF. For the CDR3, the DNA is TGTGCCAGCAGTCTGTCAGGGGCGAGTGGCTACACCTTC. The chain uses TRBV7-8 and TRBJ1-2, with D perhaps TRBD1 (6 bases). From germline, CDR1 is SGHVS and CDR2 FQNEAQ. Trimming left V 6 bases short and J 7 bases short, with 15 bases between. This CDR3 comprises 13 residues. The full variable domain, rest sourced from reference TRBV7-8 and TRBJ1-2, is GAGVSQSPRYKVAKRGQDVALRCDPISGHVSLFWYQQALGQGPEFLTYFQNEAQLDKSGLPSDRFFAERPEGSVSTLKIQRTQQEDSAVYLCASSLSGASGYTFGSGTRLTVV.